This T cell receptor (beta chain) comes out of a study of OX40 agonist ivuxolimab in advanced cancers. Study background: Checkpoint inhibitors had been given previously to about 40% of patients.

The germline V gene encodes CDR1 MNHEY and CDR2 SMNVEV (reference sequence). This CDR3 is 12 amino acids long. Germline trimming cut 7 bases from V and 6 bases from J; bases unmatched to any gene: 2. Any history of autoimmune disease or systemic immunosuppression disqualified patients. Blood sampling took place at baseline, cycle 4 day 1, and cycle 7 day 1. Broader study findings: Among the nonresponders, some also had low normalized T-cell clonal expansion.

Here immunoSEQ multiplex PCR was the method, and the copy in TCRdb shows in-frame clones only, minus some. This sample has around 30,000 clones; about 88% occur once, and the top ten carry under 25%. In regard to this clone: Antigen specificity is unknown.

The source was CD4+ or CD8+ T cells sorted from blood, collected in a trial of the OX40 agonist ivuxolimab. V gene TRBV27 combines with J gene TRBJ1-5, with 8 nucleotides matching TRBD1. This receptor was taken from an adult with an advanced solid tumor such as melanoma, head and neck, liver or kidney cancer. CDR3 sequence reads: CASTTGGQPQHF. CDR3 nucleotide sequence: TGTGCCAGCACTACAGGGGGTCAGCCCCAGCATTTT.